These 14 T cell receptor beta chains originate from one sample sequenced in a study of cytomegalovirus exposure and HLA in healthy donors. Vbeta (60) and Jbeta (13) primers were used in the PCR. TCRdb's copy holds only in-frame clones and misses some; the assay was immunoSEQ multiplex PCR. The table records nearly 110,000 clones, roughly 80% of them present only once. Specimen: PBMCs. The receptors come from a man aged 40-55 years in good health and CMV-seronegative.

The CDR3 nucleotides are TGTGCCAGTCCTACAGTTTTCCGGGGGGGGCCCCACGGGTCACCCCTCCACTTT. This gives the protein CASPTVFRGGPHGSPLHF. The chain has TRBV19 and TRBJ1-6; D is perhaps TRBD1 (6 bases). The CDR3 has 18 amino acids. Germline-derived CDR1 and CDR2 are LNHDA and SQIVND (reference sequence). The V end lost 8 bases, the J end lost 10 bases, and 30 bases lay between the germline ends.

This clone was counted between two and nine times. The chain employs TRBV19 and TRBJ1-3; TRBD1 matches at 12 bases. This CDR3 spans 15 amino acids. V was clipped by 4 bases and J by 7 bases; unmatched bases: 5. The germline CDR1 and CDR2 sequences are LNHDA and SQIVND (reference sequence). The CDR3 loop reads CASSSSGTGGNTIYF. The CDR3 DNA follows: TGTGCCAGTAGTAGCTCCGGGACAGGGGGCAACACCATATATTTT.

The chain is built from TRBV2 and TRBJ2-5, with D possibly TRBD2 on 5 matching bases. In germline, CDR1 is SNHLY, CDR2 FYNNEI. Between the trimmed V and J ends, which lost 6 bases and 7 bases, there was a span of 27 bases. This CDR3 spans 17 amino acids. The CDR3: CASSPSLGSSLVATQYF. The CDR3 nucleotides read TGTGCCAGCAGCCCTTCCCTAGGGAGCAGTTTGGTAGCGACCCAGTACTTC.

This sequence joins TRBV7-9 and TRBJ1-1; D ambiguous. Trimming pared 5 bases from V and 5 bases from J, leaving 6 bases between. The V gene's germline CDR1 is SEHNR and CDR2 FQNEAQ (reference sequence). This CDR3 has 11 residues. The DNA of the CDR3 is TGTGCCAGCAGCCAGGAAACTGAAGCTTTCTTT. It specifies CASSQETEAFF.

The rearrangement joins TRBV19 to TRBJ1-5, with TRBD1 as a possible D gene (6 bases). Germline V gene lookup returns CDR1 LNHDA and CDR2 SQIVND (reference sequence). V dropped 6 bases and J dropped 0 bases, with 9 bases sitting between them. This CDR3 has 14 residues. CDR3 nucleotides: TGTGCCAGTAGAAGCAGGGGTAGCAATCAGCCCCAGCATTTT. Translating gives CASRSRGSNQPQHF.

A few counts support this clone. The CDR3 nucleotides read TGTGCCAGCAGTGAAGGAACTGGCACAGATACGCAGTATTTT. This gives the protein CASSEGTGTDTQYF. This chain joins TRBV2 and TRBJ2-3; no reliable D call. There are 14 residues in the CDR3. V lost 1 base to trimming and J lost 1 base, with 6 bases between them. In germline, CDR1 is SNHLY, CDR2 FYNNEI.

The genes are TRBV9 and TRBJ2-7; TRBD2 matches at 9 bases. CDR1 is SGDLS, CDR2 YYNGEE, per germline. Trimming cost V 0 bases and J 7 bases; bases outside gene matches: 8. This CDR3 comprises 15 residues. CDR3 sequence: CASSVGGGGASEQYF. CDR3 nucleotides: TGTGCCAGCAGCGTAGGTGGCGGGGGGGCCAGTGAGCAGTACTTC.

The V and J genes are TRBV10-1 and TRBJ2-3, with TRBD2 matching 8 bases. The CDR3 covers 15 residues. Per germline, CDR1 WNHNN and CDR2 SYGVQD (reference sequence). With 3 bases clipped from V and 6 bases from J, the junction kept 8 bases outside the gene matches. Written as DNA, the CDR3 is TGCGCCAGCAGTGAAGCGGCGGGGGGCAGGGATACGCAGTATTTT. Translation: CASSEAAGGRDTQYF.

The chain links TRBV6-5 to TRBJ2-7; the D is unclear. This CDR3 has 11 amino acids. With 4 bases removed from V and 2 bases from J, the gap between germline ends came to 3 bases. CDR1 and CDR2 (germline): MNHEY, SVGAGI. The CDR3 spells CASSSPYEQYF. CDR3 in DNA: TGTGCCAGCAGTTCTCCCTACGAGCAGTACTTC.

The CDR3 spells CASTYLPGVWNTEAFF. The CDR3 DNA follows: TGTGCCAGCACCTACCTCCCGGGGGTTTGGAACACTGAAGCTTTCTTT. The genes are TRBV28 and TRBJ1-1; a possible D gene is TRBD1 (5 bases). Germline V CDR1 and CDR2: MDHEN, SYDVKM. V gave up 7 bases and J gave up 1 base, with 19 bases separating them. This CDR3 region has 16 residues.

V and J are TRBV11-3 and TRBJ1-2; possibly TRBD1 for D (5 bases). The V end lost 8 bases, the J end lost 3 bases, and 16 bases lay between the germline ends. CDR3 length: 14 amino acids. The germline gives CDR1 SGHNT, CDR2 YENEEA. CDR3 sequence reads: CASSLTGNYYGYTF. In nucleotides, the CDR3 is TGTGCCAGCTCACTTACAGGAAACTACTATGGCTACACCTTC.

In its sample, this clone was seen a few times. This chain joins TRBV7-3 and TRBJ2-1; TRBD2 agrees at 11 bases. Germline V gene data show CDR1 as SGHTA and CDR2 as FQGTGA. The CDR3 contains 15 residues. V trimming: 2 bases; J trimming: 5 bases; junction bases outside the gene matches: 2. CDR3 region: CASSLQLAGDNEQFF. Here the CDR3 DNA reads TGTGCCAGCAGCTTACAACTAGCGGGGGACAATGAGCAGTTCTTC.

The CDR3 protein is CASSFHRGDYGYTF. CDR3 nucleotide sequence: TGTGCCAGCAGCTTTCACAGGGGGGACTATGGCTACACCTTC. This sequence joins TRBV5-4 and TRBJ1-2, with 8 bases fitting TRBD1. Germline loops: CDR1 SGHNT, CDR2 YYREEE (reference sequence). This CDR3 is built from 14 residues. J gave up 3 bases and V 2 bases, and 3 bases lay outside the gene matches.

The rearrangement links TRBV19 to TRBJ1-5; a possible D gene is TRBD1 (6 bases). V lost 3 bases and J lost 1, with 13 bases in between. The germline V gene has CDR1 LNHDA and CDR2 SQIVND (reference sequence). The CDR3 totals 16 residues. The CDR3 loop is CASSMGTLLSNQPQHF. For the CDR3, the DNA is TGTGCCAGTAGTATGGGGACACTACTAAGCAATCAGCCCCAGCATTTT.